Sequencing of this T cell receptor beta chain was carried out in a study of T cell repertoires in cytomegalovirus infection. Study in general: Recently identified HLA-C-restricted and well-studied HLA-B-restricted CMV epitopes were used. CMV infection and matching HLA type were both indicated by public TCR beta signatures. Overall study results and limits: In two of eight donors, the top clonotype was HLA-C-restricted CMV-specific. Accumulated public TCR beta family frequency recognized individuals carrying CMV together with the relevant HLA.

Germline CDR1 and CDR2: MNHEY and SVGEGT. V gave up 2 bases and J gave up 7 bases; unmatched junction bases: 9. CDR3 size: 15 residues. TCRdb reprocessed the reads via MiXCR and lists one record per CDR3 protein. The sample lists some 500,000 distinct CDR3 sequences; over 35% were seen once. In the case of this clonotype: The target antigen is unknown.

The sequence was obtained from a human donor in good health (CMV status not recorded). Some clones in this sample may be carry-over from other donors' samples. The starting material was cultured PBMCs, obtained from culture after CMV antigen stimulation. The V call is TRBV6-2 or TRBV6-3, the J call TRBJ2-7; TRBD2 matches 9 bases. CDR3 residues: CASSYTPGLAGEQYF. The DNA for the CDR3 is TGTGCCAGCAGTTACACGCCGGGACTAGCTGGTGAGCAGTACTTC.